This T cell receptor beta chain was documented in a study of response to subunit inactivated influenza vaccine. Study outcomes and limitations: Seasonal influenza vaccination, on each occasion, was suggested by the authors to recruit few new T cells.

CDR1 and CDR2 (germline): SGHTA, FQGTGA. V gave up 5 bases and J gave up 0 bases, with 11 bases separating them. This CDR3 is 14 amino acids long. Each CDR3 protein is one row after TCRdb ran MiXCR on the RT-PCR reads. The profile covers about half a million distinct CDR3 sequences, with approximately 11% appearing a single time and approximately 12% taken by the ten largest. This clonotype showed up many times. What it binds is not known. This sequence joins TRBV7-3 and TRBJ2-7; D possibly corresponds to TRBD2 (5 bases). This TCR was sampled from a man in his fifties who received an inactivated influenza vaccine. The sample was PBMCs from blood, taken more than 35 days after vaccination. The CDR3 nucleotides are TGTGCCAGCAGCCCCTTGGGGAGCTCCTACGAGCAGTACTTC. The encoded protein is CASSPLGSSYEQYF.